These T cell receptor beta chains were read from a single sample in a study of blood T cell repertoires in COVID-19. Sequenced by immunoSEQ multiplex PCR; TCRdb stores in-frame clones only, minus some. The table lists a few hundred thousand clones, about 90% of them singletons, with 1.9% in the top ten. Sequenced material: peripheral blood. These receptors were taken from a man aged 35 to 55 with active or convalescent COVID-19. Both conserved end residues are part of each CDR3. The order of the fields is J gene, D gene, V gene, clone size, CDR3 DNA, CDR3 protein. The D gene is left open where the match is weak. Size values are once, few and many counts, or a class for expanded clones, and some rows have none.

j_call: TRBJ1-1; d_call: -; v_call: TRBV7-9; clone_size: -; cdr3_nt: TGTGCCAGCAGCTTACAAGTAGGGGAGGGGCACACTGAAGCTTTCTTT; cdr3_aa: CASSLQVGEGHTEAFF
j_call: TRBJ1-4; d_call: TRBD1; v_call: TRBV29-1; clone_size: -; cdr3_nt: TGCAGCGTTGAAGTGACCGGGACAGGGAATGAAAAACTGTTTTTT; cdr3_aa: CSVEVTGTGNEKLFF
j_call: TRBJ1-1; d_call: -; v_call: TRBV10-2; clone_size: -; cdr3_nt: TGCGCCAGCGCCGCCGCAGGGCCCGCTGAAGCTTTCTTT; cdr3_aa: CASAAAGPAEAFF
j_call: TRBJ2-3; d_call: -; v_call: TRBV28; clone_size: once; cdr3_nt: TGTGCCAGCAGTTCCCAGCGGGATACGCAGTATTTT; cdr3_aa: CASSSQRDTQYF
j_call: TRBJ1-1; d_call: -; v_call: TRBV24-1; clone_size: -; cdr3_nt: TGTGCCACCAGTGATTCCCGACAGGCCAACACTGAAGCTTTCTTT; cdr3_aa: CATSDSRQANTEAFF
j_call: TRBJ2-4; d_call: TRBD1; v_call: TRBV7-9; clone_size: -; cdr3_nt: TGTGCCAGCAGCTCCTGGGACAGAGGAAACATTCAGTACTTC; cdr3_aa: CASSSWDRGNIQYF
j_call: TRBJ1-5; d_call: TRBD1; v_call: TRBV30; clone_size: -; cdr3_nt: TGTGCCTGGACTAGGGGGCAGATCTATAGCAATCAGCCCCAGCATTTT; cdr3_aa: CAWTRGQIYSNQPQHF
j_call: TRBJ2-1; d_call: -; v_call: TRBV4-1; clone_size: -; cdr3_nt: TGCGCCAGCAGCGTGGGTCATATGGGCGGGAATTACAATGAGCAGTTCTTC; cdr3_aa: CASSVGHMGGNYNEQFF
j_call: TRBJ1-1; d_call: -; v_call: TRBV9; clone_size: -; cdr3_nt: TGTGCCAGCAGCTTGACGGGTTCGAACACTGAAGCTTTCTTT; cdr3_aa: CASSLTGSNTEAFF
j_call: TRBJ2-2; d_call: TRBD2; v_call: TRBV15; clone_size: -; cdr3_nt: TGTGCCACCAGCAGAGATTTCGGGAGGCACACCGGGGAGCTGTTTTTT; cdr3_aa: CATSRDFGRHTGELFF